This TCR beta chain was observed in a study of T cell responses to AZD1222 COVID-19 vaccine. Study-wide results and caveats: Once two AZD1222 doses were given, Spike-specific TCR breadth and depth went up. White British people made up most donors, females outnumbered males, and clonal diversity was possibly underestimated. Targeting of unmutated variant regions was reportedly seen in nearly half of spike-specific TCRs.

Libraries were prepared by immunoSEQ multiplex PCR; TCRdb keeps only in-frame clonotypes and omits some of them. Of more than 120,000 clones listed, roughly 86% are singletons. This clone appeared a few times. Its cognate antigen is unknown. The CDR3 runs 14 residues. V was clipped by 5 bases and J by 1 base, with 12 bases between them. Germline V CDR1 and CDR2: SGHTS, YDEGEE. The V and J genes are TRBV5-8 and TRBJ1-1; D is uncertain. The TCR comes from an adult who received the MenACWY meningococcal vaccine as a control. This specimen was peripheral blood, taken 28 days after the second dose of the MenACWY control vaccine. This CDR3 reads CASSTLWGNTEAFF. The DNA of the CDR3 is TGTGCCAGCAGTACCCTATGGGGGAACACTGAAGCTTTCTTT.